The 31 T cell receptor beta chains below all came from one sample that was sequenced in a study of T cells in Graves' hyperthyroidism and ophthalmopathy. The source material, RNA transcripts, was used to amplify TCR beta CDR3 regions. TCR CDR3 regions were first amplified by RT-PCR with HTBI primers. MiXCR was run by TCRdb on the multiplex PCR reads, yielding one entry per CDR3 protein. The sample has more than 350,000 distinct CDR3 sequences; 13% to 15% are singletons. Material: blood. The receptors shown here come from an older woman with Graves' ophthalmopathy.

This clonotype came up many times. The chain uses TRBV18 and TRBJ1-1; TRBD1 aligns across 7 bases. The V gene's germline CDR1 is KGHSH and CDR2 LQKENI. The CDR3 spans 14 residues. Unmatched junction bases numbered 8, after V lost 6 bases and J lost 4 bases. CDR3 sequence: CASSFNQGVTEAFF. CDR3 sequence (DNA): TGTGCCAGCTCCTTCAACCAGGGGGTCACTGAAGCTTTCTTT.

This clonotype was observed many times. DNA for the CDR3: TGTGCCAGCAGTGAAACCGGGGACAATTCGCGAGCTTTCTTT. Translating it yields CASSETGDNSRAFF. The chain employs TRBV6-1 and TRBJ1-1, with D possibly TRBD1 on 6 matching bases. The germline CDR1 and CDR2 sequences are MNHNS and SASEGT. Trimming cost V 2 bases and J 10 bases, with 17 bases left between them. The CDR3 is made up of 14 amino acids.

This clonotype was found many times. V is TRBV11-2 and J is TRBJ2-1; D is possibly TRBD2 (5 bases). Germline lookup yields CDR1 SGHAT and CDR2 FQNNGV. CDR3 size: 17 residues. Trimming left V 1 base short and J 3 bases short, with 16 bases between. This chain's CDR3 is CASSLGLFAGNYNEQFF. The CDR3 DNA is TGTGCCAGCAGCTTAGGACTGTTCGCGGGTAACTACAATGAGCAGTTCTTC.

This sequence joins TRBV5-1 and TRBJ2-1; 9 bases line up with TRBD2. Germline CDR1 SGHRS, CDR2 YFSETQ. The junction had 7 bases not matched to a gene; V was cut back by 5 bases and J by 1 base. The CDR3 loop spans 16 amino acids. The chain's CDR3 is CASRPSSGTSYNEQFF. CDR3 nucleotides: TGCGCCAGCAGACCATCTAGCGGGACTTCCTACAATGAGCAGTTCTTC.

This clonotype turned up a few times. The chain employs TRBV28 and TRBJ2-2; possible D gene TRBD2, 6 bases. Germline V lookup: CDR1 MDHEN, CDR2 SYDVKM. The CDR3 loop spans 14 amino acids. Between the trimmed V and J ends, which lost 3 bases and 3 bases, there was a span of 8 bases. The CDR3 bases are TGTGCCAGCAGTTTTTGGGAGGACACCGGGGAGCTGTTTTTT. Translated: CASSFWEDTGELFF. Supplemented by reference TRBV28 and TRBJ2-2, the full variable domain reads DVKVTQSSRYLVKRTGEKVFLECVQDMDHENMFWYRQDPGLGLRLIYFSYDVKMKEKGDIPEGYSVSREKKERFSLILESASTNQTSMYLCASSFWEDTGELFFGEGSRLTVL.

This rearrangement joins TRBV20-1 to TRBJ2-4; D might be TRBD2 (5 bases). Germline loops: CDR1 DFQATT, CDR2 SNEGSKA (reference sequence). The CDR3 is 18 amino acids. V was pared by 2 bases and J by 3 bases, with 23 bases between. DNA for the CDR3: TGCAGTGCTAGACCCCACGGGGTTGTCGGGTTCGGCAAAAACATTCAGTACTTC. This codes for CSARPHGVVGFGKNIQYF.

This clonotype was seen ten or more times. The chain couples TRBV7-9 to TRBJ2-1; D is perhaps TRBD1 (6 bases). V lost 2 bases, J lost 5 bases, and 16 bases lay in between. Germline V CDR1 and CDR2: SEHNR, FQNEAQ (reference sequence). This CDR3 is built from 16 residues. CDR3 coding DNA: TGTGCCAGCAGCTTACTGGGGGACATGATTAACAATGAGCAGTTCTTC. Protein: CASSLLGDMINNEQFF.

The genes are TRBV28 and TRBJ2-7, with D perhaps matching TRBD2 (6 bases). The V gene's germline CDR1 is MDHEN and CDR2 SYDVKM. V lost 3 bases and J 3 bases, leaving 15 bases between the germline ends. The CDR3 covers 15 residues. DNA for the CDR3: TGTGCCAGCAGTTTGGCGGGGAACCCTTACTACGAGCAGTACTTC. This encodes CASSLAGNPYYEQYF.

This clonotype turned up a few times. The rearrangement joins TRBV5-4 to TRBJ2-4, with D unresolved. V was pared by 3 bases and J by 3 bases, with 13 bases between. The germline gives CDR1 SGHNT, CDR2 YYREEE (reference sequence). This CDR3 contains 15 residues. The CDR3 region has the DNA TGTGCCAGCAGCTATGGGTGGGATGACAAAAACATTCAGTACTTC. This gives the protein CASSYGWDDKNIQYF. The variable domain in full, completed from reference TRBV5-4 and TRBJ2-4, reads ETGVTQSPTHLIKTRGQQVTLRCSSQSGHNTVSWYQQALGQGPQFIFQYYREEENGRGNFPPRFSGLQFPNYSSELNVNALELDDSALYLCASSYGWDDKNIQYFGAGTRLSVL.

The genes are TRBV20-1 and TRBJ2-7, with D tentatively TRBD2 (6 bases). The CDR3 spans 12 residues. Germline-derived CDR1 and CDR2 are DFQATT and SNEGSKA (reference sequence). CDR3 DNA: TGCAGCACCCGGGGGAGCTCCTACGAGCAGTACTTC. Its translation is CSTRGSSYEQYF.

This clonotype appeared a few times. This chain joins TRBV6-2 or TRBV6-3 and TRBJ2-2, with D tentatively TRBD1 or TRBD2 (5 bases each). Germline CDR1 MNHEY, CDR2 SVGEGT. V gave up 6 bases and J gave up 4 bases, with 18 bases separating them. The CDR3 has 16 residues. CDR3 residues: CASSDWDALGTGELFF. The CDR3 nucleotides read TGTGCCAGCAGCGATTGGGACGCCTTGGGCACCGGGGAGCTGTTTTTT.

The table lists this clonotype with a few counts. The chain combines TRBV9 with TRBJ2-2; perhaps TRBD2 as D (6 bases). Germline lookup yields CDR1 SGDLS and CDR2 YYNGEE. V shed 2 bases and J shed 4 bases, with 9 bases lying between them. The CDR3 spans 14 residues. The CDR3 DNA reads as TGTGCCAGCAGCGTCCGGGACTTCACCGGGGAGCTGTTTTTT. Encoded protein: CASSVRDFTGELFF.

There are a few counts of this clonotype. The V gene is TRBV30, the J gene TRBJ2-1, with TRBD2 identical over 9 bases. The CDR3 is 17 residues long. V gave up 4 bases and J gave up 9 bases; unmatched junction bases: 19. CDR1 and CDR2 (germline): GTSNPN, SVGIG (reference sequence). In nucleotides, the CDR3 is TGTGCCTGGATGGGTATAGGGGTGGCGGGAGGGCCTGGTGAGCAGTTCTTC. Amino acids: CAWMGIGVAGGPGEQFF.

This clonotype was recorded many times. This chain uses TRBV20-1 with TRBJ1-1; D unclear. Germline CDR1 DFQATT, CDR2 SNEGSKA (reference sequence). The CDR3 is 13 residues long. V was pared by 2 bases and J by 3 bases, with 10 bases between. CDR3 bases: TGCAGTGCTAGACCGGACCTTTACACTGAAGCTTTCTTT. Translation: CSARPDLYTEAFF.

This clonotype was found many times. This sequence joins TRBV11-2 and TRBJ2-3, with D possibly being TRBD1 or TRBD2 (5 bases each). Germline CDR1 SGHAT, CDR2 FQNNGV. The CDR3 consists of 14 residues. The ends were cut back, 6 bases at V and 3 bases at J, with 13 bases in the middle. CDR3 sequence (DNA): TGTGCCAGCAGACGTACGGGGCAGACAGATACGCAGTATTTT. It codes for CASRRTGQTDTQYF.

CDR3 amino acids: CSAYGTGNDNEKLFF. DNA of the CDR3: TGCAGTGCCTACGGGACAGGGAACGATAATGAAAAACTGTTTTTT. This chain uses TRBV20-1 with TRBJ1-4, with TRBD1 identical over 9 bases. Trimming removed 6 bases from V and 4 bases from J; junction bases left unmatched: 9. Germline V lookup: CDR1 DFQATT, CDR2 SNEGSKA (reference sequence). This CDR3 is 15 amino acids long.

The chain couples TRBV7-2 to TRBJ2-1, with TRBD1 matching 8 bases. V lost 1 base and J lost 7; bases outside the gene matches: 9. CDR3 length: 16 residues. Germline lookup yields CDR1 SGHTA and CDR2 FQGNSA. CDR3 nucleotides: TGTGCCAGCAGCTTAGTGGGGCAGGGGGCGAGGAATGAGCAGTTCTTC. It encodes CASSLVGQGARNEQFF.

The rearrangement links TRBV4-2 to TRBJ2-7; 8 bases match TRBD1. The ends lost 3 bases at V and 5 bases at J; junction bases unmatched: 3. Germline lookup yields CDR1 LGHNA and CDR2 YNFKEQ. The CDR3 covers 13 residues. CDR3 in amino acids: CASSQDREDEQYF. The CDR3 region has the DNA TGTGCCAGCAGCCAGGACAGGGAGGACGAGCAGTACTTC.

The rearrangement uses TRBV12-3 or TRBV12-4 and TRBJ1-5; D possibly corresponds to TRBD1 (5 bases). This CDR3 comprises 16 residues. The V gene lost 6 bases and the J gene lost 3 bases, with 18 bases spanning the gap. CDR3 bases: TGTGCCAGCAGCCCCTTTAGGAGGGGCCTCAATCAGCCCCAGCATTTT. Translation: CASSPFRRGLNQPQHF.

In regard to this clonotype: A much more abundant neighbour one base away suggests this may be a read error. The V call is TRBV28, the J call TRBJ1-5; D not resolved. The CDR3 has 12 amino acids. Trimming cost V 8 bases and J 7 bases, with 12 bases left between them. Looked up from germline, CDR1 is MDHEN and CDR2 is SYDVKM. CDR3 residues: CASLERGQPQHF. The CDR3 DNA follows: TGTGCCAGCTTGGAACGGGGACAGCCCCAGCATTTT.

This clonotype was seen repeatedly, ten times or more. The V and J genes are TRBV5-1 and TRBJ2-2; 7 positions agree with TRBD1. The V gene end was trimmed by 4 bases and the J gene end by 4 bases; junction bases not matched to a gene: 4. The length of the CDR3 is 14 residues. CDR1 SGHRS and CDR2 YFSETQ come from the germline V gene. The DNA for the CDR3 is TGCGCCAGCAGCGTCGGGACAGCCACCGGGGAGCTGTTTTTT. Translation: CASSVGTATGELFF.

This clonotype showed up just a few times. This chain connects TRBV9 to TRBJ2-3; TRBD1 matches at 10 bases. V lost 0 bases and J lost 3; bases outside the gene matches: 4. The CDR3 length is 16 residues. Germline V lookup: CDR1 SGDLS, CDR2 YYNGEE. This CDR3 is CASSVAPGQGTDTQYF. As DNA, the CDR3 is TGTGCCAGCAGCGTAGCCCCGGGACAGGGGACAGATACGCAGTATTTT.

This clonotype was seen more than once but under ten times. This rearrangement joins TRBV28 to TRBJ1-4, with D possibly TRBD1 on 6 matching bases. The CDR3 consists of 13 residues. Germline CDR1 reads MDHEN; CDR2 reads SYDVKM. Trimming cost V 5 bases and J 10 bases, with 14 bases left between them. Here the CDR3 reads CASSRDTPPKLFF. For the CDR3, the DNA is TGTGCCAGCAGTCGGGACACCCCGCCAAAACTGTTTTTT.

This clonotype showed up just a few times. This sequence joins TRBV7-2 and TRBJ2-3, with D perhaps matching TRBD1 or TRBD2 (5 bases each). Trimming took 4 bases from V and 6 from J, leaving 23 bases between them. The CDR3 sequence is 17 residues long. Germline V gene lookup returns CDR1 SGHTA and CDR2 FQGNSA. For the CDR3, the DNA is TGTGCCAGCAGCTCCACATCCCAGCGGATCCAGGGCGATACGCAGTATTTT. This translates into CASSSTSQRIQGDTQYF.

This clonotype was observed at least ten times. This chain connects TRBV25-1 to TRBJ2-7; weak D call: TRBD1 (8 bases). Germline CDR1 is MGHDK and CDR2 is SYGVNS. Trimming shortened V by 3 bases and J by 4 bases, and 13 bases separated the two germline ends. There are 14 residues in the CDR3. The CDR3: CASSDLQGGYEQYF. The CDR3, as DNA: TGTGCCAGCAGTGATCTACAGGGGGGGTACGAGCAGTACTTC.

This clonotype was detected a few times. The chain employs TRBV24-1 and TRBJ2-3; D uncertain. The CDR3 is 17 residues long. The germline V gene has CDR1 KGHDR and CDR2 SFDVKD. V was trimmed by 4 bases and J by 1 base, leaving 17 bases between them. The CDR3 sequence: CATSDDLSPLGTDTQYF. CDR3 sequence (DNA): TGTGCCACCAGTGACGATTTAAGCCCACTTGGCACAGATACGCAGTATTTT.

This chain connects TRBV6-5 to TRBJ2-7; D is undetermined. V lost 0 bases and J 5 bases, leaving 11 bases between the germline ends. CDR1 MNHEY and CDR2 SVGAGI come from the germline V gene. The CDR3 covers 14 residues. CDR3 loop: CASSYSSLANEQYF. In DNA form, the CDR3 reads TGTGCCAGCAGTTACTCGTCACTCGCCAACGAGCAGTACTTC.

This clonotype was seen ten or more times. J is TRBJ2-5 and V is TRBV11-1; a weak D match, TRBD2 (5 bases). The ends were cut back, 4 bases at V and 4 bases at J, with 13 bases in the middle. This CDR3 comprises 14 residues. Germline V gives CDR1 SGHAT, CDR2 FQDESV (reference sequence). CDR3 region: CASSSGYRGETQYF. The CDR3 DNA reads TGTGCCAGCAGCTCTGGGTATCGGGGAGAGACCCAGTACTTC. Drawing the rest from reference TRBV11-1 and TRBJ2-5, the complete variable domain is EAEVAQSPRYKITEKSQAVAFWCDPISGHATLYWYRQILGQGPELLVQFQDESVVDDSQLPKDRFSAERLKGVDSTLKIQPAELGDSAMYLCASSSGYRGETQYFGPGTRLLVL.

This clonotype showed up just a few times. A junction end diverges from the germline sequence, so it may reflect a read error. The chain has TRBV7-2 and TRBJ2-7; a weak D match, TRBD2 (5 bases). CDR1 and CDR2 (germline): SGHTA, FQGNSA. The CDR3 has 17 residues. CDR3 residues: CACSLPPRRVPWYEQYF. CDR3 DNA: TGTGCCTGCAGCTTACCCCCCAGGCGGGTGCCATGGTACGAGCAGTACTTC.

The sample holds many counts of this clonotype. V and J are TRBV11-2 and TRBJ2-5; D possibly corresponds to TRBD1 (5 bases). V lost 4 bases to trimming and J lost 5 bases, with 23 bases between them. This CDR3 has 17 residues. Germline-derived CDR1 and CDR2 are SGHAT and FQNNGV. CDR3 coding DNA: TGTGCCAGCAGCTCACCCAGAGGACAAAGGGCGCGGGAGACCCAGTACTTC. Its translation is CASSSPRGQRARETQYF.

There are many counts of this clonotype. This rearrangement joins TRBV20-1 to TRBJ2-2; 8 bases agree with TRBD2. The germline gives CDR1 DFQATT, CDR2 SNEGSKA (reference sequence). The CDR3 has 16 residues. V shed 0 bases, J shed 5 bases, and the junction held 8 bases outside the gene matches. CDR3 coding DNA: TGCAGTGCTAGAGATCCGAGCGGGAGTCAAACCGGGGAGCTGTTTTTT. Translation gives CSARDPSGSQTGELFF.